These 12 T cell receptor beta chains were sequenced from one sample in a study of T cell repertoires in cytomegalovirus infection. Via MiXCR, TCRdb re-called the reads, giving one row per CDR3 protein. This sample has approximately 730,000 distinct CDR3 sequences, with just under 30% found just once. Antigen specificity for these receptors is unknown. The source material was cultured CD8+ T cells from PBMCs, sampled from culture after CMV antigen stimulation. These receptor sequences come from a human donor in good health (CMV status not recorded). Some clones in this sample may be carry-over from other donors' samples.

The chain couples TRBV6-6 to TRBJ1-4; D is possibly TRBD1 (5 bases). Trimming removed 2 bases from V and 1 base from J, with 17 bases in between. CDR1 is MNHNY and CDR2 is SVGAGI in the germline V gene (reference sequence). This CDR3 is built from 18 residues. CDR3 DNA: TGTGCCAGCAGTTACCTGTCGGGACCGAAGAGAACTAATGAAAAACTGTTTTTT. Translation: CASSYLSGPKRTNEKLFF.

This clonotype was recorded a few times. J is TRBJ1-1 and V is TRBV27; 7 bases agree with TRBD1. The CDR3 sequence is 14 residues long. J was trimmed by 12 bases and V by 6 bases; bases with no gene match: 16. Germline V gene sequence: CDR1 MNHEY, CDR2 SMNVEV (reference sequence). The CDR3 DNA sequence: TGTGCCAGCAGACCCCGGGGGACAGTCCCGGAACCTTTCTTT. It translates to CASRPRGTVPEPFF.

The chain recombines TRBV11-2 with TRBJ2-3; 10 positions agree with TRBD2. CDR1 is SGHAT, CDR2 FQNNGV, per germline. V trimming: 5 bases; J trimming: 6 bases; junction bases outside the gene matches: 5. The CDR3 consists of 14 residues. CDR3 loop: CASSISGGQDTQYF. As DNA, the CDR3 is TGTGCCAGCAGCATTAGCGGGGGGCAGGATACGCAGTATTTT.

This clonotype was counted ten times or more. The chain carries TRBV7-8 and TRBJ2-2; possibly TRBD2 for D (5 bases). V was pared by 5 bases and J by 7 bases, with 11 bases between. Germline values: CDR1 SGHVS, CDR2 FQNEAQ. The CDR3 is made up of 13 amino acids. This chain's CDR3 is CASSPAGDGELFF. The DNA of the CDR3 is TGTGCCAGCAGCCCGGCGGGTGACGGGGAGCTGTTTTTT.

This clonotype is a singleton in its sample. V gene TRBV2 combines with J gene TRBJ1-5, with 7 bases lining up with TRBD1. V gave up 0 bases and J gave up 3 bases; unmatched junction bases: 5. Per the germline V gene, CDR1 is SNHLY and CDR2 is FYNNEI. CDR3 length equals 16 residues. CDR3 DNA sequence: TGTGCCAGCAGTGAAGCCGACAGGGCTGACAATCAGCCCCAGCATTTT. As protein: CASSEADRADNQPQHF.

The chain uses TRBV29-1 and TRBJ2-1; TRBD1 might be the D (6 bases). The germline V gene encodes CDR1 SQVTM and CDR2 ANQGSEA. V gave up 4 bases and J gave up 7 bases, with 29 bases separating them. The CDR3 is made up of 18 amino acids. CDR3 nucleotide sequence: TGCAGCGTTGGCCCGAATTTTAGTCCCAGGACAGTGAGGAATGAGCAGTTCTTC. The encoded protein is CSVGPNFSPRTVRNEQFF.

There are a few counts of this clonotype. The chain links TRBV4-1 to TRBJ2-3, with TRBD1 as a possible D gene (6 bases). CDR3 length: 14 residues. The V end lost 3 bases, the J end lost 2 bases, and 9 bases lay between the germline ends. CDR1 is MGHRA, CDR2 YSYEKL, per germline. The CDR3 here is CASSQNRDTDTQYF. The CDR3 DNA reads as TGCGCCAGCAGCCAGAACAGGGACACAGATACGCAGTATTTT.

This clonotype came up once. The chain links TRBV7-6 to TRBJ2-3; D unresolved. V lost 1 base, J lost 0 bases, and 11 bases lay in between. The CDR3 has 16 residues. CDR1 and CDR2 from the germline V gene are SGHVS and FNYEAQ. CDR3 amino acids: CASSLGLRPSTDTQYF. CDR3 sequence (DNA): TGTGCCAGCAGCTTAGGGTTGCGGCCTAGCACAGATACGCAGTATTTT.

With regard to this clonotype: A much more abundant neighbour one base away suggests this may be a read error. The rearrangement links TRBV7-8 to TRBJ2-3, with 8 bases fitting TRBD2. The V gene's germline CDR1 is SGHVS and CDR2 FQNEAQ. The CDR3 is made up of 15 amino acids. The chain's CDR3 is CVSSSKGGGTDTQYF. As DNA, the CDR3 is TGTGTCAGCAGCTCAAAAGGCGGGGGGACAGATACGCAGTATTTT.

The V call is TRBV7-6, the J call TRBJ2-1, with TRBD2 matching 13 bases. Germline CDR1 and CDR2: SGHVS and FNYEAQ. The CDR3 is 16 residues long. The trim removed 4 bases at V and 10 bases at J, leaving 10 bases unmatched. The CDR3 sequence: CASSSSPGLAGLEQFF. DNA for the CDR3: TGTGCCAGCAGCTCGTCCCCGGGACTAGCGGGGTTAGAGCAGTTCTTC.

The genes are TRBV7-8 and TRBJ2-3; TRBD1 or TRBD2 may be the D gene (5 bases each). There are 15 residues in the CDR3. CDR1 is SGHVS, CDR2 FQNEAQ, per germline. V lost 1 base and J 4 bases, leaving 12 bases between the germline ends. In nucleotides, the CDR3 is TGTGCCAGCAGCTTAGGGGGACGGACTTCAGATACGCAGTATTTT. This encodes CASSLGGRTSDTQYF.

CDR3 bases: TGCAGTGCTAGAGATGGCGGGGGCGAGAACCCGAGCTATGGCTACACCTTC. It yields the protein CSARDGGGENPSYGYTF. The chain joins TRBV20-1 to TRBJ1-2, with D perhaps matching TRBD1 (6 bases). CDR3 length: 17 residues. CDR1 and CDR2 (germline): DFQATT, SNEGSKA (reference sequence). Trimming took 0 bases from V and 4 from J, leaving 21 bases between them.